This is a list of T cell receptor beta chains from one sample in a study of blood T cell repertoires in COVID-19. The table came from immunoSEQ multiplex PCR; TCRdb's copy has only in-frame clones and leaves some out. The sample has about 220,000 clones, around 81% seen once. The sample taken for sequencing was peripheral blood. All receptors derive from a woman aged 60-75 years with acute or convalescent COVID-19. Each CDR3 is given with its conserved first and last residue. The order of the fields is V gene, J gene, CDR3 protein.

TRBV5-1	TRBJ2-1	CASKPIGGHKYNEQFF
TRBV10-3	TRBJ2-7	CAISEKGVAYEQYF
TRBV7-8	TRBJ1-2	CASSRYRGEGYTF
TRBV9	TRBJ1-3	CASSVAGGKERNTIYF
TRBV24-1	TRBJ1-2	CATSDRTGGSYGYTF
TRBV6-6	TRBJ1-1	CASRQGDRGAFF
TRBV29-1	TRBJ1-4	CSVGTATNNEKLFF
TRBV11-2	TRBJ2-7	CASSFAGLSYEQYF
TRBV3-1/TRBV3-2	TRBJ1-4	CASSQANQGGNEKLFF
TRBV7-6	TRBJ2-3	CASSSKTGGYDTQYF
TRBV4-2	TRBJ1-5	CASSQGQVGSNQPQHF
TRBV13	TRBJ2-5	CASSLEDQETQYF
TRBV9	TRBJ1-1	CASSHGGMNTEAFF
TRBV6-6	TRBJ2-5	CASRITSGGGETQYF
TRBV5-1	TRBJ2-2	CASTPNRAGELFF
TRBV6-6	TRBJ2-3	CASSYLGQELDTQYF
TRBV29-1	TRBJ1-2	CSVVGYGQNYGYTF
TRBV30	TRBJ1-1	CAWTANKGGGVNTEAFF
TRBV3-1/TRBV3-2	TRBJ2-5	CASSQDVGGDWKTQYF
TRBV14	TRBJ1-2	CASSPLGQGNYGYTF
TRBV3-1/TRBV3-2	TRBJ2-7	CASNRPGRGEQYF
TRBV30	TRBJ2-1	CAWSVLAGVGYNEQFF
TRBV7-2	TRBJ2-1	CASSLDLAGYNEQFF
TRBV5-6	TRBJ2-2	CASSYGVNTGELFF
TRBV30	TRBJ2-1	CAWTNQGFNEQFF
TRBV18	TRBJ2-1	CASSPPGQGFGDEQFF
TRBV30	TRBJ1-4	CAWSSQGGEKLFF
TRBV6-2/TRBV6-3	TRBJ2-7	CASSRTGVYEQYF
TRBV20-1	TRBJ1-1	CSASHREEVEAFF